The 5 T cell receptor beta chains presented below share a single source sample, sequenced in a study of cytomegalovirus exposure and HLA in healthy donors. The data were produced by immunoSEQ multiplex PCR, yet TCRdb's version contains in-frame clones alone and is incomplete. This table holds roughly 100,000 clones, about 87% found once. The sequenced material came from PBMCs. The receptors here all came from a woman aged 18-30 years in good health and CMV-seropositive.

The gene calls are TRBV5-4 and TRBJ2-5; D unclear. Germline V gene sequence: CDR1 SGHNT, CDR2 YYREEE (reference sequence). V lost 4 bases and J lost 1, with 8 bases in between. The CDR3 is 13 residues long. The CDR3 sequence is CASSPGFQETQYF. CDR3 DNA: TGTGCCAGCAGCCCCGGGTTCCAAGAGACCCAGTACTTC.

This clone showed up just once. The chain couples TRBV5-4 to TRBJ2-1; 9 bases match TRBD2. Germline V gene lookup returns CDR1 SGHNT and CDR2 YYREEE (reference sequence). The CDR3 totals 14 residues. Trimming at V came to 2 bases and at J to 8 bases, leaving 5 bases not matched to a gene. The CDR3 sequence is CASSFGTSRYEQFF. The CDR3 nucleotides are TGTGCCAGCAGCTTCGGGACTAGCAGGTATGAGCAGTTCTTC.

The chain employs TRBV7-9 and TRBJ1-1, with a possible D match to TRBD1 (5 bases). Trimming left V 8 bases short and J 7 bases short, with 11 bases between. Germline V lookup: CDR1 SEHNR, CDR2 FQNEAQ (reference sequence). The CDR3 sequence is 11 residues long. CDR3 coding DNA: TGTGCCAGCGGTAAGGGACTTGAAGCTTTCTTT. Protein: CASGKGLEAFF.

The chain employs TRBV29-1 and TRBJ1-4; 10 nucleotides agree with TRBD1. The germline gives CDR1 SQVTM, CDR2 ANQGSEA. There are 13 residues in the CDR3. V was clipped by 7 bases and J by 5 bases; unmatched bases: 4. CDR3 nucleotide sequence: TGCAGCGCGGGACAGGGGCGGAATGAAAAACTGTTTTTT. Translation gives CSAGQGRNEKLFF.

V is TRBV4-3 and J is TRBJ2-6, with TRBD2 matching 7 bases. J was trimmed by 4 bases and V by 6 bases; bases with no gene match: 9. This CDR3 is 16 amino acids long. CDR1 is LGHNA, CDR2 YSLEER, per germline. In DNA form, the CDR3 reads TGCGCCAGCAGTCTTACGGGGGAGGGGGGGGCCAACGTCCTGACTTTC. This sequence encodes CASSLTGEGGANVLTF.